One T cell receptor (beta chain) is described in this entry. No antigen is known for it. In the original analysis: Filtering was not the same, since immunoSEQ gave junction-only sequences without quality scores. Repertoires were generated with immunoSEQ multiplex PCR, while TCRdb's copy carries only in-frame clones and drops some. That table furnishes V, J and clone size, whereas the DNA furnished D and trimming. The table lists under 600,000 clones, around 97% of them singletons. The data originate from a study of shared clonotypes between healthy human individuals. Study-wide points: Sampling involved blood alone; tissue repertoires likely differ. As a rule, naive subsets had a larger estimated richness than memory subsets.

CDR1 and CDR2 (germline): SEHNR, FQNEAQ (reference sequence). The CDR3 extends over 18 amino acids. The J segment lost 0 bases and the V segment lost 1 base, leaving 3 bases of the junction unmatched. The sequenced sample consisted of naive CD4+ T cells sorted from blood. Indicated subset: CD45RA+ positively selected. The chain has TRBV7-9 and TRBJ2-6; 10 bases are shared with TRBD1. The sequence derives from a woman in her thirties in good health. In DNA form, the CDR3 reads TGTGCCAGCAGCTTAGGGGACAGGGGCAACTCTGGGGCCAACGTCCTGACTTTC. Its protein is CASSLGDRGNSGANVLTF.